This TCR beta chain derives from a study of cytomegalovirus exposure and HLA in healthy donors. Study outcomes and limitations: According to reports, the classifier identified cytomegalovirus status with high specificity and sensitivity. A later analysis linked a missense variant in DCLRE1C to the trimming of TCR beta V and J genes.

Nominally healthy donors provided the samples, though records likely missed some immune exposures. Researchers ran the PCR with 60 Vbeta and 13 Jbeta primers. Produced via immunoSEQ multiplex PCR; TCRdb's table is partial and in-frame only. The sample carries some 65,000 clones, approximately 72% recorded once. On this clone: Its target is unknown.

Sequenced sample: PBMCs. The TCR originated in a woman under 40 in good health and CMV-seronegative.

CDR3 sequence (DNA): TGTGCCAGCAGCGTATTTTCGACTAGCGGGGTTGGTGAGCAGTTCTTC. This encodes CASSVFSTSGVGEQFF. This rearrangement joins TRBV9 to TRBJ2-1, with 11 nucleotides matching TRBD2. The CDR3 is 16 residues long. Germline CDR1 SGDLS, CDR2 YYNGEE. With V trimmed by 1 base and J by 9 bases, 9 bases remained unmatched. Together with reference TRBV9 and TRBJ2-1, the CDR3 gives the full variable domain: DSGVTQTPKHLITATGQRVTLRCSPRSGDLSVYWYQQSLDQGLQFLIQYYNGEERAKGNILERFSAQQFPDLHSELNLSSLELGDSALYFCASSVFSTSGVGEQFFGPGTRLTVL.